These 5 T cell receptor beta chains were all obtained from the same sample, sequenced in a study of long-term antiretroviral therapy in people with HIV. The immunoSEQ assay was v3.0, run at survey level. Only in-frame clones appear in the TCRdb table, and some are missing; sequencing was by immunoSEQ multiplex PCR. The table has nearly 11,000 clones, roughly 80% seen once. The sample consisted of unsorted PBMCs, taken about 7 years after starting antiretroviral therapy. These receptors came from a man between 45 and 60 years old with HIV.

The chain couples TRBV5-5 to TRBJ2-7, with 7 bases lining up with TRBD1. The V gene's germline CDR1 is SGHKS and CDR2 YYEKEE (reference sequence). The CDR3 consists of 18 residues. Losses at the gene ends were 4 bases for V and 3 bases for J; bases not matched to a gene: 19. This CDR3 reads CASSKEVDRAWTGYEQYF. The CDR3 DNA sequence: TGTGCCAGCAGCAAGGAGGTAGACAGGGCCTGGACGGGCTACGAGCAGTACTTC.

The chain links TRBV11-3 to TRBJ2-7, with 7 bases that match TRBD2. There are 17 residues in the CDR3. Germline CDR1 reads SGHNT; CDR2 reads YENEEA. V dropped 4 bases and J dropped 0; count of bases not matched to a gene: 12. CDR3 in DNA: TGTGCCAGCAGCTGGCTCCCGATGGGGGGGGTCTCCTACGAGCAGTACTTC. This sequence encodes CASSWLPMGGVSYEQYF.

V gene TRBV9 combines with J gene TRBJ1-1; D is unresolved. The CDR3 sequence is 13 residues long. Trimming shortened V by 2 bases and J by 1 base, and 6 bases separated the two germline ends. From germline, CDR1 is SGDLS and CDR2 YYNGEE. The CDR3 spells CASSVNSNTEAFF. The CDR3 DNA follows: TGTGCCAGCAGCGTGAACTCGAACACTGAAGCTTTCTTT.

This chain connects TRBV13 to TRBJ2-1, with TRBD2 matching over 16 bases. V was clipped by 3 bases and J by 2 bases; unmatched bases: 4. CDR1 is PRHDT, CDR2 FYEKMQ, per germline (reference sequence). CDR3 length: 18 amino acids. The CDR3 loop reads CASSLGLAGGPAYNEQFF. For the CDR3, the DNA is TGTGCCAGCAGCTTGGGACTAGCGGGGGGGCCAGCCTACAATGAGCAGTTCTTC.

CDR3 DNA sequence: TGTGCCAGCACCATCTTCCTCGGGACAGGGAACGAAAAACTGTTTTTT. Translated: CASTIFLGTGNEKLFF. The gene calls are TRBV13 and TRBJ1-4, with TRBD1 identical over 9 bases. CDR1 is PRHDT, CDR2 FYEKMQ, per germline (reference sequence). The CDR3 spans 16 residues. V lost 7 bases to trimming and J lost 8 bases; unmatched junction nucleotides: 14.